A single sample is the source of the 2 T cell receptor beta chains below, sequenced in a study of blood T cell repertoires in COVID-19. The table came from immunoSEQ multiplex PCR; TCRdb's copy has only in-frame clones and leaves some out. The table records some 150,000 clones, roughly 76% of them present only once. Sequenced: peripheral blood. The source of these receptors is a human donor with acute or convalescent COVID-19. The donor label of this sample is uncertain.

The gene calls are TRBV10-3 and TRBJ1-2; D possibly corresponds to TRBD1 (6 bases). Germline loops: CDR1 ENHRY, CDR2 SYGVKD. The CDR3 has 15 amino acids. The V end was cut by 5 bases, the J end by 2 bases, with 15 bases between. The DNA of the CDR3 is TGTGCCATCAGTATACAGACAGGATCCAACTATGGCTACACCTTC. It yields the protein CAISIQTGSNYGYTF.

This chain's CDR3 is CASSLDTSSYEQYF. CDR3 DNA: TGTGCCAGCAGCTTGGATACGAGCTCCTACGAGCAGTACTTC. The chain has TRBV5-5 and TRBJ2-7; no clear D. Trimming removed 0 bases from V and 0 bases from J, with 7 bases in between. This CDR3 has 14 residues. The V gene's germline CDR1 is SGHKS and CDR2 YYEKEE (reference sequence).